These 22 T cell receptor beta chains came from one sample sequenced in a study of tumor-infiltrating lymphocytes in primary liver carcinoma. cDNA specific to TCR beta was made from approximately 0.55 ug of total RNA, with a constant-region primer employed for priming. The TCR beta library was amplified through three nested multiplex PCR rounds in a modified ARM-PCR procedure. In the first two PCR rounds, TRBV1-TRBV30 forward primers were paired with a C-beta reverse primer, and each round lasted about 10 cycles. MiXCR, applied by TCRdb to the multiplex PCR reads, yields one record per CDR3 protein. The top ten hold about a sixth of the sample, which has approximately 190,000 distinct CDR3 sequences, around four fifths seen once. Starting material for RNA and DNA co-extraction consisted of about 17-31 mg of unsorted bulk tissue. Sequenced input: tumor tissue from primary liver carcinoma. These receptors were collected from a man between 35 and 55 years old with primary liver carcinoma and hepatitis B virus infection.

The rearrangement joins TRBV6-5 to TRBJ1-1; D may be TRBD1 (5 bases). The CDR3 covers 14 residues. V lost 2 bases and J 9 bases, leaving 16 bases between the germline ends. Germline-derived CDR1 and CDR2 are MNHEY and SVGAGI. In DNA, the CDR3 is TGTGCCAGCAGTTACGGGGGTGCGAGAGGTCAAGCTTTCTTT. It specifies CASSYGGARGQAFF.

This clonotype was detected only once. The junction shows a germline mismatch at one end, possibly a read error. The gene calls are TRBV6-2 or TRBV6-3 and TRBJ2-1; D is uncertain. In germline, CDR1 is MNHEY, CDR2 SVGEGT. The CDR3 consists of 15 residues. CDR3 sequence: CASSCTESSYKEQFF. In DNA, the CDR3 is TGTGCCAGCAGTTGCACGGAGAGCTCCTACAAAGAGCAGTTCTTC.

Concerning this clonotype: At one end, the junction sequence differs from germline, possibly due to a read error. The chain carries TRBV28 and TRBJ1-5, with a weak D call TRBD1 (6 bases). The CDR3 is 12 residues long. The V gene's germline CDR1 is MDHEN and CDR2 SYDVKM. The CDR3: CVSRIQGKPQHF. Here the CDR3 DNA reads TGTGTCAGCAGGATACAGGGTAAGCCCCAGCATTTT.

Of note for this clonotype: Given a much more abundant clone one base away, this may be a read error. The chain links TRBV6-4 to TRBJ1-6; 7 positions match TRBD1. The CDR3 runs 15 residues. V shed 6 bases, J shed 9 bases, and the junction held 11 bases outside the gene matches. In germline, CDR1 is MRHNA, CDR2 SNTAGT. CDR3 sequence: CASSGTAGGGSPLHF. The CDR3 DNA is TGTGCCAGCAGCGGGACAGCCGGTGGGGGTTCACCCCTCCACTTT.

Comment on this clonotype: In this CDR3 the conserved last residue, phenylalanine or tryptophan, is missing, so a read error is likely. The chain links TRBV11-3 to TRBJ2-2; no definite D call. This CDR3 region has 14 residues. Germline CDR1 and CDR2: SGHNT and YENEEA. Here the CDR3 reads CACSLNANTWELFL. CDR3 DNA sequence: TGTGCCTGCAGCTTAAACGCGAACACCTGGGAGCTGTTTTTG.

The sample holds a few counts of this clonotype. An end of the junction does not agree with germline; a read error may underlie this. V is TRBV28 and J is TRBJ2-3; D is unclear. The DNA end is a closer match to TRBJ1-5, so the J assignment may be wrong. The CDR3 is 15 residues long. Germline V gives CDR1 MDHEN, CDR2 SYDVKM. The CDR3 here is CTSSFLAGYTDTQHF. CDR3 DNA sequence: TGTACCAGCAGTTTCCTAGCGGGTTACACAGATACGCAGCATTTT.

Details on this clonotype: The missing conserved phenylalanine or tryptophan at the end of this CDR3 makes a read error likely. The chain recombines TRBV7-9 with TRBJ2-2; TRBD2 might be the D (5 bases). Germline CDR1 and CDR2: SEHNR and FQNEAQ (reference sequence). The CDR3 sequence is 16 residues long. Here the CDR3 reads CASSLVLKGWTGELFI. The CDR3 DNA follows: TGTGCCAGCAGCTTAGTTCTTAAGGGTTGGACCGGGGAACTGTTTATT.

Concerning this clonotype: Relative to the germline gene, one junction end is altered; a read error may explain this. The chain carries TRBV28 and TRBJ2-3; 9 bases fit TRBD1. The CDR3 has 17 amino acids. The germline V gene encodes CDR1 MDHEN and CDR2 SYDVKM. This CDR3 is CTSGSRAGTGIAGTQYF. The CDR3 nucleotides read TGTACCAGCGGTTCGAGGGCCGGGACAGGGATAGCTGGTACGCAGTATTTT.

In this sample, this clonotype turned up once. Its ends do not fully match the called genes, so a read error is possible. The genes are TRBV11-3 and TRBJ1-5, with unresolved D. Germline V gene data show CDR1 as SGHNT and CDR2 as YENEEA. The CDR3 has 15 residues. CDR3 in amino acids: CVSSLDLRVAQPQHF. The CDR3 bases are TGTGTCAGCAGCTTAGATCTGAGGGTGGCTCAACCCCAGCATTTT.

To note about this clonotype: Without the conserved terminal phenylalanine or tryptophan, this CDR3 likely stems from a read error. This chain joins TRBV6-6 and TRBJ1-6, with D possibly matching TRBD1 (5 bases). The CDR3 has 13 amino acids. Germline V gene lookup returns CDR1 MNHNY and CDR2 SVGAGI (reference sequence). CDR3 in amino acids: CAISNTGISPLHI. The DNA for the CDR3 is TGTGCCATCAGTAATACAGGAATTTCACCTCTCCACATT.

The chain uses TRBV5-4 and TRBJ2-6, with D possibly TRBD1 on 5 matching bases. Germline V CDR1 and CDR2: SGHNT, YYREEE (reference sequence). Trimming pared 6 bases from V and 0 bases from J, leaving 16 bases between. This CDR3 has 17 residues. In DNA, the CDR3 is TGTGCCAGCAACCCAGGGTCTTTCTTCTCTGGGGCCAACGTCCTGACTTTC. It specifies CASNPGSFFSGANVLTF.

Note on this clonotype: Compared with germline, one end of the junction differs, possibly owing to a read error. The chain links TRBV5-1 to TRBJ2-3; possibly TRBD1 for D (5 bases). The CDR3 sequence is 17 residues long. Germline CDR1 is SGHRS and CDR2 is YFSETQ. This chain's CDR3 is CASSLPGWIDGTDTQYF. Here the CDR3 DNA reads TGCGCCAGCAGCTTGCCAGGGTGGATCGACGGCACAGACACGCAGTATTTT.

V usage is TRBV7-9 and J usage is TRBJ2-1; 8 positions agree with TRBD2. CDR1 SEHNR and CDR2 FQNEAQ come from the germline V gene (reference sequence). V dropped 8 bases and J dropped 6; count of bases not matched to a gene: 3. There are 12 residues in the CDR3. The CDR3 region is CASYSGSNEQFF. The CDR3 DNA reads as TGTGCCAGCTACAGCGGGAGCAATGAGCAGTTCTTC.

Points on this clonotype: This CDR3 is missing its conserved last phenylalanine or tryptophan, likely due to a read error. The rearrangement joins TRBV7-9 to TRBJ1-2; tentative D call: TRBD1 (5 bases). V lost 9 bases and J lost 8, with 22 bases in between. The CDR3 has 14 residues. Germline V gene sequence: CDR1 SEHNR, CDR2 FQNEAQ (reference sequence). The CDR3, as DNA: TGTGCCAGTAGCACATCTGGGGGAGAGCTGGGCTACACCATC. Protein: CASSTSGGELGYTI.

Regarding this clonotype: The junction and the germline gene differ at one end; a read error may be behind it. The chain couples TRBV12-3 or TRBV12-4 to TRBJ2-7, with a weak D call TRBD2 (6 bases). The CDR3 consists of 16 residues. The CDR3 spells CAGSLMGGLRPYEQYF. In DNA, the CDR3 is TGTGCCGGCAGTTTAATGGGGGGTCTAAGACCCTACGAGCAGTACTTC.

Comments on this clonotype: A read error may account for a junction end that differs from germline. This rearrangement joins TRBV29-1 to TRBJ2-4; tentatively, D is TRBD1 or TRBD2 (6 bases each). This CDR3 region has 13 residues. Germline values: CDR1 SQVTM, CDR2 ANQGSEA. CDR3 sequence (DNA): TGCAGCGTTGAGTACGGGGGCGCAGACATTCTGTATTTC. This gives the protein CSVEYGGADILYF.

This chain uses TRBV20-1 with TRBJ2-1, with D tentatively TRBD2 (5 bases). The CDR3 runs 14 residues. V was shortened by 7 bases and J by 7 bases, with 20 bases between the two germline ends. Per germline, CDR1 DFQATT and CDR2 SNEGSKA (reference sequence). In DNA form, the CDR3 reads TGCAGTGTCCCACGACTAAGCGATATGAATGAGCAGTTCTTC. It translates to CSVPRLSDMNEQFF.

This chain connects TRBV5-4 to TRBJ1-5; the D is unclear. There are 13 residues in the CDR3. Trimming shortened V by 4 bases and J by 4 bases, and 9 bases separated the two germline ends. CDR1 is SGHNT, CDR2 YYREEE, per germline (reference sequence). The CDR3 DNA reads TGTGCCAGCAGCGAGATAGAAAATCAGCCCCAGCATTTT. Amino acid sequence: CASSEIENQPQHF.

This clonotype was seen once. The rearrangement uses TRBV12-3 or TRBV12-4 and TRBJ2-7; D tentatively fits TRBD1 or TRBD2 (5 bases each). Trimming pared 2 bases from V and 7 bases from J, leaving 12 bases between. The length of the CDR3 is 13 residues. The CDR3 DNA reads TGTGCCAGCAGTTTATCCGACTGGGGGGAGCAGTACTTC. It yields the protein CASSLSDWGEQYF.

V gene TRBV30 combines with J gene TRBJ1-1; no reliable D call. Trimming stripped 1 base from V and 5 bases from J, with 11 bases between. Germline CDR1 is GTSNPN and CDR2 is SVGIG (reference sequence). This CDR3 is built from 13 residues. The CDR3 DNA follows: TGTGCCTGGAGTGGAAGTCGAGGGACTGAAGCTTTCTTT. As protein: CAWSGSRGTEAFF.

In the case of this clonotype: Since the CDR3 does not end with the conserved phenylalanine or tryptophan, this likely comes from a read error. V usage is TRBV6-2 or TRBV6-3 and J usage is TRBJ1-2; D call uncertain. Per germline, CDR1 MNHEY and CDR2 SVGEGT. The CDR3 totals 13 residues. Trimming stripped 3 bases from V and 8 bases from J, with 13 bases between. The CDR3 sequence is CASSYLDKSGYTL. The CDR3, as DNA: TGTGCCAGCAGTTATCTGGATAAAAGCGGCTACACCCTC.

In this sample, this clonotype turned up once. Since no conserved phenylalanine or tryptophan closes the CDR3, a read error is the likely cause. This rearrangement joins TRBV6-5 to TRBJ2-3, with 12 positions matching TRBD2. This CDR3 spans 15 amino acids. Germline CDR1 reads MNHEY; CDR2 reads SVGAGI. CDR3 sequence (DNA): TGTGTCAGCAACCCAGGACTAGCGGGAACAGATATGCAGTATTAT. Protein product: CVSNPGLAGTDMQYY.